This T cell receptor (beta chain) was sequenced for a study of cytomegalovirus exposure and HLA in healthy donors. Study-wide context: From about 200 million T cells, an earlier analysis saw 100 million to 140 million unique TCR beta sequences.

Concerning this clone itself: The antigen is undetermined.

Germline CDR1 reads SEHNR; CDR2 reads FQNEAQ (reference sequence). With 2 bases removed from V and 4 bases from J, the gap between germline ends came to 15 bases. The CDR3 sequence is 16 residues long. Those who donated were healthy bone marrow donors. Primers for the PCR totalled 60 Vbeta and 13 Jbeta. The protocol was immunoSEQ multiplex PCR, while the TCRdb copy is restricted to in-frame clones and leaves out a portion. The repertoire holds some 250,000 clones, around 80% seen once, with roughly 7.4% in the top ten. Findings and caveats of the study: A missense variant in DCLRE1C was later tied to TCR beta V- and J-gene trimming. In a later analysis, HLA-associated TCR beta chains were more clonally expanded than equally common others.

The TCR comes from a woman in her fifties or sixties in good health and CMV-seropositive. The V call is TRBV7-9, the J call TRBJ2-1; possibly TRBD2 for D (6 bases). The sequencing input was PBMCs. The CDR3 protein is CASSLREETPYNEQFF. The DNA of the CDR3 is TGTGCCAGCAGCTTAAGGGAGGAGACTCCTTACAATGAGCAGTTCTTC.